This TCR beta chain was observed in a study of cytomegalovirus exposure and HLA in healthy donors. Study information: Researchers previously reported finding roughly 120 million unique TCR beta sequences from approximately 190 million T cells.

Germline V gives CDR1 SGHVS, CDR2 FNYEAQ. After removal of 5 bases from V and 8 bases from J, the junction contained 14 bases not matched to a gene. CDR3 length: 16 amino acids. 13 Jbeta primers and 60 Vbeta primers were used for the PCR. Here immunoSEQ multiplex PCR was the method, and the copy in TCRdb shows in-frame clones only, minus some. The table has some 130,000 clones, 75% to 85% seen once. This chain uses TRBV7-6 with TRBJ1-4; 7 bases align to TRBD1. The sequence derives from a woman between 40 and 55 years old in good health and CMV-seronegative. The sequencing sample was made of PBMCs. The CDR3 DNA follows: TGTGCCAGCAGCAACCGACAGGGAGCCTCGGGAGAAAAACTGTTTTTT. Translating gives CASSNRQGASGEKLFF. The full variable domain, with the rest looked up from reference TRBV7-6 and TRBJ1-4, is GAGVSQSPRYKVTKRGQDVALRCDPISGHVSLYWYRQALGQGPEFLTYFNYEAQQDKSGLPNDRFSAERPEGSISTLTIQRTEQRDSAMYRCASSNRQGASGEKLFFGSGTQLSVL.